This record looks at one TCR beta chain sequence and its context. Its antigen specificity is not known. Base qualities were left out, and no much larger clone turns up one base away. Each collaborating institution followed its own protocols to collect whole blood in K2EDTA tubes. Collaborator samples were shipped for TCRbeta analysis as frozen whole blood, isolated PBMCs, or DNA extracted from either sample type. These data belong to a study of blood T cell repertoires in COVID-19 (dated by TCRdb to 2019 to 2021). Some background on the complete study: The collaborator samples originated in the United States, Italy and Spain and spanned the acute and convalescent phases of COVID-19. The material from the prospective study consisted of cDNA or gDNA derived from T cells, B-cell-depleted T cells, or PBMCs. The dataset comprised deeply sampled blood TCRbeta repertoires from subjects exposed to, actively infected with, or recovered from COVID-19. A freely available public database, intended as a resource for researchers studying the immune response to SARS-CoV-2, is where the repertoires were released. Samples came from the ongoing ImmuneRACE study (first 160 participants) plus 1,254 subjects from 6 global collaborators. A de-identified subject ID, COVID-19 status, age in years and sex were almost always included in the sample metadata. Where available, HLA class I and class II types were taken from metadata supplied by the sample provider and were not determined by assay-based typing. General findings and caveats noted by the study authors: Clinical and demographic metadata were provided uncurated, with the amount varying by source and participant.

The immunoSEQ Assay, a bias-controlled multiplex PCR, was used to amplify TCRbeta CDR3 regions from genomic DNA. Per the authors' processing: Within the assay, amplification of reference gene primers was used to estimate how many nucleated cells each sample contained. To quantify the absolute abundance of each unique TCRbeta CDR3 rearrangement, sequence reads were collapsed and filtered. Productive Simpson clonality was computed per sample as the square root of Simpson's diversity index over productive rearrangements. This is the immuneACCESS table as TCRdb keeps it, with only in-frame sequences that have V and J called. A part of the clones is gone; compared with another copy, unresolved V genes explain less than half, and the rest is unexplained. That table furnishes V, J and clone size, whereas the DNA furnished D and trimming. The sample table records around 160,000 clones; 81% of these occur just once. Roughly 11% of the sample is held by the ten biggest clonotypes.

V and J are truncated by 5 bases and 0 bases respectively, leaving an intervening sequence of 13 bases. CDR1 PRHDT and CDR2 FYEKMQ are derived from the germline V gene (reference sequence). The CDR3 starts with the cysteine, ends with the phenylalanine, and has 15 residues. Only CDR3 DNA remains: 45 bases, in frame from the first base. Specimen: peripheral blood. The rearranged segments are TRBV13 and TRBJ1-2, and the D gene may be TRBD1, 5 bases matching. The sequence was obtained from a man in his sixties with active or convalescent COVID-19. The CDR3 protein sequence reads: CASSPRDGANYGYTF. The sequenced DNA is TGTGCCAGCAGCCCGCGGGACGGAGCTAACTATGGCTACACCTTC.